This T cell receptor (beta chain) emerged from a study of T cell responses to AZD1222 COVID-19 vaccine. Profiling relied on immunoSEQ multiplex PCR, and the TCRdb table lists in-frame clones only, not all of them. The sample lists 150,000 or so clones; approximately 90% were seen once. Study-wide points: There were vaccine-associated CD4 TCRs across spike, dominant at 160-218 and 743-854. Spike-specific TCR breadth and depth went up after people got two AZD1222 doses. Donors were chiefly white British, with a greater number of females, and clonal diversity was perhaps underestimated. Repertoires were collected only later (after the peak T cell response had occurred).

Trimming removed 6 bases at V and 9 bases at J, with 20 bases between. The CDR3 extends over 14 amino acids. Germline V gene lookup returns CDR1 SNHLY and CDR2 FYNNEI. Worth noting for this clone: The antigen is unknown.

The source was peripheral blood, collected 28 days after the second AZD1222 dose. This rearrangement joins TRBV2 to TRBJ2-5; D possibly corresponds to TRBD1 (5 bases). This sequence originates from an adult who received the AZD1222 COVID-19 vaccine. CDR3 loop: CASRVGHQGAAQYF. The CDR3 coding sequence is TGTGCCAGCAGAGTGGGGCACCAGGGTGCGGCCCAGTACTTC.